A selection of T cell receptor beta chains follows, all from one sample in a study of regulatory T cells in long-lasting Graves disease. TCRdb reprocessed the multiplex PCR reads with MiXCR, giving one entry per CDR3 protein. The sample includes 400,000 to 450,000 distinct CDR3 sequences, about 16% of them seen just once. This same sample was also part of a study on T cells in Graves' hyperthyroidism and ophthalmopathy.

The sequenced sample was peripheral blood mononuclear cells (PBMCs), obtained at new diagnosis, from a patient treated with antithyroid drugs. The origin of the receptors is a woman aged 30 to 39 with Graves disease. CDR3s include the opening cysteine and the closing phenylalanine or tryptophan.

TRBV3-1	TRBJ2-7	CASSQDRPPYEQYF
TRBV29-1	TRBJ2-6	CSVGQGSSGANVLTF
TRBV7-3	TRBJ2-2	CASSLTRLGELFF
TRBV20-1	TRBJ2-3	CSAGGLAGEFELDTQYF
TRBV12-3/TRBV12-4	TRBJ1-1	CASTGLMNTEAFF
TRBV6-1	TRBJ1-5	CASRDRGTGVLGSNQPQHF
TRBV20-1	TRBJ2-1	CSAVLPPSGRADEQFF
TRBV4-2	TRBJ2-3	CASSQAGTSGSDTQYF
TRBV28	TRBJ2-2	CASREGAKGELFF
TRBV11-2	TRBJ2-7	CASSPGGTASYEQYF
TRBV27	TRBJ2-5	CASSSIAQETQYF
TRBV4-1	TRBJ2-7	CASSQASGQSSYEQYF
TRBV28	TRBJ1-1	CASRDNTEAFF
TRBV3-1	TRBJ1-6	CASSQGSSYNSPLHF
TRBV6-2/TRBV6-3	TRBJ1-6	CATLGPGISPLHF
TRBV6-1	TRBJ1-5	CASSEESRIQPQHF
TRBV7-2	TRBJ2-7	CASSFEEQGYYEQYF
TRBV24-1	TRBJ2-1	CATRQGSNNEQFF
TRBV7-9	TRBJ2-1	CASSTGTSTNQQFF
TRBV5-1	TRBJ2-3	CASSYARIASSTDTQYF
TRBV4-1	TRBJ2-1	CASSPEGSGKGSYNEQFF
TRBV20-1	TRBJ2-7	CSVLAGAYEQYF
TRBV20-1	TRBJ1-1	CSARDRDRGKNTEAFF
TRBV20-1	TRBJ2-1	CSARDVLAGSLSYNEQFF
TRBV14	TRBJ2-3	CASRPSGTSTDTQYF
TRBV9	TRBJ2-3	CASSADPGMNTDTQYF
TRBV24-1	TRBJ2-6	CATSDGTGTGANVLTF
TRBV27	TRBJ2-5	CASSLVAGGPKTQYF
TRBV7-2	TRBJ2-7	CASSPEYSSYEQYF
TRBV7-9	TRBJ2-1	CASSLNLGGSSYNEQFF
TRBV7-6	TRBJ2-7	CASSLPPRDNSYEQYF
TRBV19	TRBJ1-1	CASRINREGEAFF
TRBV6-9	TRBJ1-2	CASSYDTGGYTF
TRBV5-1	TRBJ2-7	CASSLPSGRREQYF
TRBV7-8	TRBJ2-1	CASSSRIRPGDNEQFF
TRBV11-3	TRBJ2-5	CASSFGEETQYF
TRBV5-4	TRBJ2-3	CASSTQGAGVYTQYF
TRBV2	TRBJ1-3	CASSVGNTIYF
TRBV5-5	TRBJ1-1	CASSPVPGTEAFF
TRBV5-6	TRBJ1-5	CASSLAAGSNQPQHF
TRBV12-3/TRBV12-4	TRBJ2-1	CASSQAAGVYSNEQFF
TRBV5-8	TRBJ1-6	CASSLWTGGQSPLHF
TRBV20-1	TRBJ2-7	CSAPGLGTYEQYF
TRBV30	TRBJ2-7	CAWAIRGGGLTLRDEQYF
TRBV20-1	TRBJ1-2	CSARQPTGDYGYTF
TRBV20-1	TRBJ1-1	CSARVLWNTGPRSNTEAFF
TRBV28	TRBJ2-5	CASSRLAGGKETQYF
TRBV29-1	TRBJ2-7	CSARDRPYYEQYF
TRBV6-1	TRBJ2-3	CATRMADTSTDAQYF
TRBV20-1	TRBJ2-3	CSAKQASTDTQYF
TRBV19	TRBJ1-1	CASKRGTNTEAFF
TRBV18	TRBJ1-2	CASSPEIGRLNYGYTF
TRBV12-3/TRBV12-4	TRBJ2-1	CASSPPRRSSYNEQFF
TRBV12-3/TRBV12-4	TRBJ1-2	CTSSLQADLNYGYTF
TRBV12-3/TRBV12-4	TRBJ1-5	CASSPLGGSQPQHF